The 14 T cell receptor beta chains below were found in one sample sequenced in a study of T-cell memory formation after mild COVID-19. A single record per CDR3 protein comes from TCRdb applying MiXCR to the 5' RACE reads. The data show some 410,000 distinct CDR3 sequences, about 25% seen once. Sequencing was carried out using PBMCs or a T cell subset sorted from them (not recorded which). Every receptor here comes from an adult woman who had mild COVID-19 (a few samples of this study predate the infection). Cell type and time point are not known.

This clonotype has only a few counts. The V call is TRBV29-1, the J call TRBJ2-7; no reliable D call. The length of the CDR3 is 13 residues. Germline lookup yields CDR1 SQVTM and CDR2 ANQGSEA. CDR3 sequence reads: CSARTRSSYEQYF. The CDR3 DNA reads TGCAGTGCCCGGACGCGGAGCTCCTACGAGCAGTACTTC.

The chain couples TRBV19 to TRBJ1-1; possible D gene TRBD1, 6 bases. V was pared by 7 bases and J by 0 bases, with 9 bases between. Germline V gene sequence: CDR1 LNHDA, CDR2 SQIVND (reference sequence). This CDR3 has 13 residues. CDR3: CASNHRVNTEAFF. The DNA for the CDR3 is TGTGCCAGTAACCACAGGGTGAACACTGAAGCTTTCTTT.

The chain recombines TRBV19 with TRBJ2-5; 7 bases are a match to TRBD2. CDR1 and CDR2 from the germline V gene are LNHDA and SQIVND (reference sequence). V was pared by 5 bases and J by 5 bases, with 5 bases of the junction left unmatched. The CDR3 covers 13 residues. The CDR3 sequence: CASSWRERETQYF. CDR3 coding DNA: TGTGCCAGTAGTTGGCGGGAGCGTGAGACCCAGTACTTC.

The J gene is TRBJ1-3, the V gene TRBV5-6; no clear D. Trimming took off 1 base at V and 2 bases at J, with 10 bases between the two ends. The CDR3 spans 15 residues. CDR1 is SGHDT, CDR2 YYEEEE, per germline. The CDR3 nucleotides read TGTGCCAGCAGCTTGTACTCCGGGACTGGAAACACCATATATTTT. Translation: CASSLYSGTGNTIYF. The whole variable domain, remainder taken from reference TRBV5-6 and TRBJ1-3, is DAGVTQSPTHLIKTRGQQVTLRCSPKSGHDTVSWYQQALGQGPQFIFQYYEEEERQRGNFPDRFSGHQFPNYSSELNVNALLLGDSALYLCASSLYSGTGNTIYFGEGSWLTVV.

This clonotype was seen ten or more times. The J gene is TRBJ1-1, the V gene TRBV7-9, with D hard to call. Germline V gene data show CDR1 as SEHNR and CDR2 as FQNEAQ (reference sequence). The ends were cut back, 2 bases at V and 6 bases at J, with 7 bases in the middle. The CDR3 contains 12 residues. The CDR3 is CASSLRGAEAFF. The DNA for the CDR3 is TGTGCCAGCAGCTTACGGGGTGCTGAAGCTTTCTTT.

V usage is TRBV5-1 and J usage is TRBJ2-3; possibly TRBD2 for D (6 bases). Germline V lookup: CDR1 SGHRS, CDR2 YFSETQ. Trimming took 1 base from V and 6 from J, leaving 18 bases between them. The CDR3 consists of 16 residues. DNA of the CDR3: TGCGCCAGCAGCTTGACCCTCTCCGGGAGTGCCGATACGCAGTATTTT. The encoded protein is CASSLTLSGSADTQYF.

CDR3 protein: CASSVGVGGIEQFF. The CDR3, as DNA: TGTGCCAGCAGCGTAGGAGTGGGGGGGATTGAGCAGTTCTTC. This sequence joins TRBV9 and TRBJ2-1; 7 bases map to TRBD2. The CDR3 consists of 14 residues. CDR1 is SGDLS and CDR2 is YYNGEE in the germline V gene. J was trimmed by 9 bases and V by 0 bases; bases with no gene match: 6.

The genes are TRBV7-6 and TRBJ2-7, with 9 bases lining up with TRBD2. The CDR3 is made up of 14 amino acids. The ends lost 5 bases at V and 10 bases at J; junction bases unmatched: 12. Germline loops: CDR1 SGHVS, CDR2 FNYEAQ. Here the CDR3 reads CASSPRLAAPSQYF. As DNA, the CDR3 is TGTGCCAGCAGCCCTAGACTAGCGGCTCCTTCTCAGTACTTC.

The chain's CDR3 is CASSSSLGQGGKETQYF. CDR3 coding DNA: TGTGCCAGCAGTTCGTCGCTGGGACAGGGGGGGAAAGAGACCCAGTACTTC. This chain links TRBV12-3 or TRBV12-4 with TRBJ2-5; 11 bases match TRBD1. V shed 4 bases and J 3 bases; nucleotides not matched to a gene: 10. The CDR3 has 17 amino acids.

Many counts were recorded for this clonotype. The rearrangement links TRBV5-1 to TRBJ2-1; 7 nucleotides align to TRBD1. The V gene's germline CDR1 is SGHRS and CDR2 YFSETQ. Trimming removed 3 bases from V and 5 bases from J; junction bases left unmatched: 5. This CDR3 contains 14 residues. CDR3 amino acids: CASSSRQGDNEQFF. In DNA form, the CDR3 reads TGCGCCAGCAGCTCCCGACAGGGCGACAATGAGCAGTTCTTC.

This clonotype was counted a few times. The chain recombines TRBV29-1 with TRBJ2-7, with 8 bases aligning to TRBD1. Germline CDR1 is SQVTM and CDR2 is ANQGSEA. This CDR3 spans 13 amino acids. With V trimmed by 6 bases and J by 0 bases, 4 bases remained unmatched. The CDR3 bases are TGCAGCGTGACAGGGGCCCTCTCCTACGAGCAGTACTTC. Amino acids: CSVTGALSYEQYF.

The chain joins TRBV5-1 to TRBJ2-1; 10 bases match TRBD2. V lost 5 bases and J lost 0; bases outside the gene matches: 8. This CDR3 is built from 17 residues. CDR1 and CDR2 (germline): SGHRS, YFSETQ. The CDR3 protein is CASSNPSGGFSYNEQFF. DNA of the CDR3: TGCGCCAGCAGTAACCCTAGCGGGGGTTTCTCCTACAATGAGCAGTTCTTC.

This clonotype was detected ten times or more. V usage is TRBV5-1 and J usage is TRBJ2-3; D is unclear. The length of the CDR3 is 15 residues. Germline-derived CDR1 and CDR2 are SGHRS and YFSETQ. V lost 0 bases and J lost 2, with 10 bases in between. The CDR3 region is CASSLGLDLTDTQYF. The CDR3 region has the DNA TGCGCCAGCAGCTTGGGGCTAGACCTCACAGATACGCAGTATTTT. The entire variable domain, with the rest obtained from reference TRBV5-1 and TRBJ2-3, is as follows: KAGVTQTPRYLIKTRGQQVTLSCSPISGHRSVSWYQQTPGQGLQFLFEYFSETQRNKGNFPGRFSGRQFSNSRSEMNVSTLELGDSALYLCASSLGLDLTDTQYFGPGTRLTVL.

The chain carries TRBV24-1 and TRBJ2-3; D could derive from TRBD1 or TRBD2 (5 bases each). This CDR3 is 16 amino acids long. Germline CDR1 and CDR2: KGHDR and SFDVKD. Trimming cost V 3 bases and J 1 base, with 13 bases left between them. CDR3 residues: CATSDPTGPRTDTQYF. CDR3 coding DNA: TGTGCCACCAGTGATCCGACGGGACCCCGCACAGATACGCAGTATTTT.